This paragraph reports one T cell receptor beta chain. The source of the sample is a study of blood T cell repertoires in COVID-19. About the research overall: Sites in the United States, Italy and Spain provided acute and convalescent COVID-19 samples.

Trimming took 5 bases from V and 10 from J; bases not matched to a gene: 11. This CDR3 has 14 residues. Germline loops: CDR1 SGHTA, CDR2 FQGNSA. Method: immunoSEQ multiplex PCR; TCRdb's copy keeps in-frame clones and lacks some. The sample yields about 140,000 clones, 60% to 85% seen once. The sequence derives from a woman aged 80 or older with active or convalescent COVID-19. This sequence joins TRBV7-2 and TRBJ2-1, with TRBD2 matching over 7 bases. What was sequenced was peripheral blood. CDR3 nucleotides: TGTGCCAGCAGCGTGGGACTACCTTTCGGGGAGCAGTTCTTC. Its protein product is CASSVGLPFGEQFF.